A single sample is the source of the 4 T cell receptor beta chains below, sequenced in a study of T-cell memory formation after mild COVID-19. Each CDR3 protein is one row after TCRdb ran MiXCR on the 5' RACE reads. This table has approximately 300,000 distinct CDR3 sequences, roughly 15% appearing once. The sample consisted of PBMCs or a T cell subset sorted from them (not recorded which). All receptors come from a man aged 18 to 29 who had mild COVID-19 (a few samples of this study predate the infection). Cell type and time point are not known.

In its sample, this clonotype was seen a few times. V is TRBV9 and J is TRBJ2-1, with no clear D. The V gene lost 3 bases and the J gene lost 8 bases, with 9 bases spanning the gap. The CDR3 runs to 12 residues. Germline V gene data show CDR1 as SGDLS and CDR2 as YYNGEE. The CDR3 bases are TGTGCCAGCAGCGGCCTCTCAGATGAGCAGTTCTTC. It codes for CASSGLSDEQFF. Filled out from reference TRBV9 and TRBJ2-1, the complete variable domain reads DSGVTQTPKHLITATGQRVTLRCSPRSGDLSVYWYQQSLDQGLQFLIQYYNGEERAKGNILERFSAQQFPDLHSELNLSSLELGDSALYFCASSGLSDEQFFGPGTRLTVL.

This clonotype appeared a few times. The chain uses TRBV5-5 and TRBJ2-5; D unclear. Germline lookup yields CDR1 SGHKS and CDR2 YYEKEE (reference sequence). V was cut by 2 bases and J by 9 bases, with 11 bases left in between. This CDR3 region has 12 residues. CDR3: CASSFRASAQYF. DNA of the CDR3: TGTGCCAGCAGCTTTCGAGCTTCGGCCCAGTACTTC. Complete variable domain (other parts from reference TRBV5-5 and TRBJ2-5): DAGVTQSPTHLIKTRGQQVTLRCSPISGHKSVSWYQQVLGQGPQFIFQYYEKEERGRGNFPDRFSARQFPNYSSELNVNALLLGDSALYLCASSFRASAQYFGPGTRLLVL.

A few counts support this clonotype. The rearrangement links TRBV6-2 or TRBV6-3 to TRBJ1-5; D is uncertain. The ends were cut back, 5 bases at V and 5 bases at J, with 13 bases in the middle. CDR3 length: 14 residues. Germline-derived CDR1 and CDR2 are MNHEY and SVGEGT. CDR3: CASSRPGAYQPQHF. The DNA of the CDR3 is TGTGCCAGCAGTCGTCCGGGAGCTTATCAGCCCCAGCATTTT.

This clonotype was found many times. V and J are TRBV4-3 and TRBJ2-2; 12 nucleotides line up with TRBD2. The CDR3 spans 19 residues. The germline V gene encodes CDR1 LGHNA and CDR2 YSLEER. V lost 0 bases and J lost 1; bases outside the gene matches: 6. CDR3 sequence: CASSQDPTSGGLNTGELFF. In DNA, the CDR3 is TGCGCCAGCAGCCAAGATCCTACTAGCGGGGGGTTGAACACCGGGGAGCTGTTTTTT.